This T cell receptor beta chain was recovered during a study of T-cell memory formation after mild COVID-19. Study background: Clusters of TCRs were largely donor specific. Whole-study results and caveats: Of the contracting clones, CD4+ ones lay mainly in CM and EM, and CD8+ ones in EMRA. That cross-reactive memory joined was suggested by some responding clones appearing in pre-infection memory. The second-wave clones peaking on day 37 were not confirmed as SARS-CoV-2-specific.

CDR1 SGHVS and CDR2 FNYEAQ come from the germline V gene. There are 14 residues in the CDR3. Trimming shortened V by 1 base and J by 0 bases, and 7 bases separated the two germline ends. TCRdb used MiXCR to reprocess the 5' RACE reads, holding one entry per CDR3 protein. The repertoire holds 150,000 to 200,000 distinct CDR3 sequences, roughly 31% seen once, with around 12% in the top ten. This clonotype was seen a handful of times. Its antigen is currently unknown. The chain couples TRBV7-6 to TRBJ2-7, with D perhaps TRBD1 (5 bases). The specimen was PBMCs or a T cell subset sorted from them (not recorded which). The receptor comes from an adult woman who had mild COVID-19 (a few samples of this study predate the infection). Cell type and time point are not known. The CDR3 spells CASSLGTSSYEQYF. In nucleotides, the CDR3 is TGTGCCAGCAGCTTAGGGACAAGCTCCTACGAGCAGTACTTC.